The present T cell receptor beta chain was sequenced within a study of tumor and adjacent non-tumor tissue in lung cancer. Whole-study context: Patients comprised about a dozen adenocarcinoma, 2 squamous cell carcinoma and 1 small cell lung cancer. Aged about 31 to 80 years, patients included fewer than 11 men and 5 women with stage I to III disease.

No cell sorting was done before RNA was extracted from the tissue. This non-tumor lung sample came from over 3 cm beyond the tumor edge. Chemotherapy-naive patients with new lung cancer underwent thoracic surgery in China, August–late 2014. Study-wide results and limits: Tumor repertoires had a smaller top 100 clone share than normal lung.

This clonotype was found once. The antigen is unknown. One junction end does not reproduce the germline sequence, and a read error may be involved. CDR1 MNHNS and CDR2 SASEGT come from the germline V gene. This CDR3 comprises 13 residues. A modified ARM-PCR protocol with three rounds of nested PCR amplified TCRbeta. TCRdb redid the calling of the multiplex PCR reads with MiXCR, one entry per CDR3 protein. The sample yields under 80,000 distinct CDR3 sequences, under 80% seen once. The receptor's source is a man in his 60s with non-small cell lung cancer. The sequenced material came from distant non-tumor lung tissue. The chain carries TRBV6-1 and TRBJ2-4; D call uncertain. The CDR3 region has the DNA TGTACCAGTAGTGTGGAGGCCAAAAACATTCAGTACTTC. Translated: CTSSVEAKNIQYF.